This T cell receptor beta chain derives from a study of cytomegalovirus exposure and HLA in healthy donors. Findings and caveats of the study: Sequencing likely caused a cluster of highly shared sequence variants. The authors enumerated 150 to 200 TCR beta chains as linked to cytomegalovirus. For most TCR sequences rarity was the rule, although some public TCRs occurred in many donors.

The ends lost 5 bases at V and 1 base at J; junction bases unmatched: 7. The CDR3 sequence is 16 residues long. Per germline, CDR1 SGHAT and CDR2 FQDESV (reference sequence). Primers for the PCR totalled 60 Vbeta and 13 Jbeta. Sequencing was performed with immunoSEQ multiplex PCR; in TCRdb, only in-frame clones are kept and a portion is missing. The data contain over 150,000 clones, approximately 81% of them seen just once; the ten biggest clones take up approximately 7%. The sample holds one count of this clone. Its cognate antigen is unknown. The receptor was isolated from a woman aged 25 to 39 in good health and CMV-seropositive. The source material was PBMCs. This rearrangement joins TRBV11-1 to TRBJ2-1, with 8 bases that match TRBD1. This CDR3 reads CASSQDRVASYNEQFF. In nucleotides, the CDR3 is TGTGCCAGCAGCCAGGACAGGGTGGCGTCCTACAATGAGCAGTTCTTC.